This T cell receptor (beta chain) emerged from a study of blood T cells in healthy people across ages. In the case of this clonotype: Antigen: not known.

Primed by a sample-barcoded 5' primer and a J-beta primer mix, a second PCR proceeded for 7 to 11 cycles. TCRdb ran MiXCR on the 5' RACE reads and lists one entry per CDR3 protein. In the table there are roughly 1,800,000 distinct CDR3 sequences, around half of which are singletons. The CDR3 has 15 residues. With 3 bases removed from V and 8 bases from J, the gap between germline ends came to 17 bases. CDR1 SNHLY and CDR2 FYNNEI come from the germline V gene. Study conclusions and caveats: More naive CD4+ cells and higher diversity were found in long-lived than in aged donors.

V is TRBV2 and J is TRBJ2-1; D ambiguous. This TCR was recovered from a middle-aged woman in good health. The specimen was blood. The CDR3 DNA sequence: TGTGCCAGCAGTGAGTCAGAGATTAGTCGCGATGAGCAGTTCTTC. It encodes CASSESEISRDEQFF.